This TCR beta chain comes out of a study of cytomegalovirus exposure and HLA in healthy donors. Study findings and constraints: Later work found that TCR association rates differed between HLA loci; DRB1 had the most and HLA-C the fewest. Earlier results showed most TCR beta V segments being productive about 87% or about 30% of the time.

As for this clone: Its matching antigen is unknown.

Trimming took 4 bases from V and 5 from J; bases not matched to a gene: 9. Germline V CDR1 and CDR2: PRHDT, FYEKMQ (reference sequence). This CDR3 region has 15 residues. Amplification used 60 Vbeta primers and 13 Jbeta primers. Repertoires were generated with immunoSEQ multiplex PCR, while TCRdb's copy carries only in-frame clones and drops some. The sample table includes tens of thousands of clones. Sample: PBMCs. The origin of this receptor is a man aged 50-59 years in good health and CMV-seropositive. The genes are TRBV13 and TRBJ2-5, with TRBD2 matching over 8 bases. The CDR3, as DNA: TGTGCCAGCAGCTCCCCGGGACTAGATGTGGAGACCCAGTACTTC. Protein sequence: CASSSPGLDVETQYF. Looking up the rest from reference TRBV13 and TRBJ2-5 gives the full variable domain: AAGVIQSPRHLIKEKRETATLKCYPIPRHDTVYWYQQGPGQDPQFLISFYEKMQSDKGSIPDRFSAQQFSDYHSELNMSSLELGDSALYFCASSSPGLDVETQYFGPGTRLLVL.